This entry lists 19 T cell receptor beta chains sequenced from one sample in a study of cytomegalovirus exposure and HLA in healthy donors. The data were produced by immunoSEQ multiplex PCR, yet TCRdb's version contains in-frame clones alone and is incomplete. This table holds over 200,000 clones, roughly 91% found once. Sequencing was carried out using PBMCs. Receptor source: a woman aged 30 to 39 in good health and CMV-seronegative.

This chain joins TRBV7-2 and TRBJ2-1; TRBD2 agrees at 7 bases. This CDR3 has 16 residues. Germline CDR1 and CDR2: SGHTA and FQGNSA. Trimming took 1 base from V and 5 from J; bases not matched to a gene: 8. The CDR3 sequence is CASSLDRASGNNEQFF. In DNA form, the CDR3 reads TGTGCCAGCAGCTTAGACCGAGCTAGCGGAAACAATGAGCAGTTCTTC.

The gene calls are TRBV6-1 and TRBJ1-1, with unresolved D. The CDR3 extends over 12 amino acids. V dropped 3 bases and J dropped 12 bases, with 14 bases sitting between them. Germline CDR1 reads MNHNS; CDR2 reads SASEGT. The CDR3 nucleotides are TGTGCCAGCAGTGACAAACTCGGGCGTACTTTCTTT. Translation gives CASSDKLGRTFF.

This clone was seen a single time. CDR3 in DNA: TGTGCCAGCAGTTACACGGACAGTTCCTACGAGCAGTACTTC. It is translated as CASSYTDSSYEQYF. The chain employs TRBV28 and TRBJ2-7, with TRBD1 as a possible D gene (6 bases). The CDR3 consists of 14 residues. The germline V gene encodes CDR1 MDHEN and CDR2 SYDVKM. Trimming removed 4 bases at V and 1 base at J, with 11 bases between.

In its sample, this clone was seen once. The chain is built from TRBV5-6 and TRBJ2-2; 9 bases are shared with TRBD2. The junction had 7 bases not matched to a gene; V was cut back by 4 bases and J by 3 bases. The CDR3 spans 16 residues. CDR1 and CDR2 (germline): SGHDT, YYEEEE. In DNA, the CDR3 is TGTGCCAGCAGCCCGACAAGCGGGAGGTACACCGGGGAGCTGTTTTTT. Protein sequence: CASSPTSGRYTGELFF.

This chain links TRBV4-3 with TRBJ2-3; D uncertain. The length of the CDR3 is 13 residues. The germline V and J ends were trimmed by 2 bases and 1 base, with 4 bases remaining between them. Per the germline V gene, CDR1 is LGHNA and CDR2 is YSLEER. CDR3 in amino acids: CASSQMRTDTQYF. The CDR3 DNA is TGCGCCAGCAGCCAAATGCGCACAGATACGCAGTATTTT.

The table lists this clone with a few counts. The chain recombines TRBV18 with TRBJ2-5; TRBD1 agrees at 7 bases. The CDR3 totals 15 residues. CDR1 and CDR2 (germline): KGHSH, LQKENI. The trim removed 4 bases at V and 5 bases at J, leaving 10 bases unmatched. Written as DNA, the CDR3 is TGTGCCAGCTCACTCGACCGGACGGGACAGGAGACCCAGTACTTC. It yields the protein CASSLDRTGQETQYF.

This chain connects TRBV28 to TRBJ2-6; D could derive from TRBD1 or TRBD2 (5 bases each). The germline V gene has CDR1 MDHEN and CDR2 SYDVKM. The CDR3 length is 20 residues. The germline V and J ends were trimmed by 4 bases and 0 bases, with 22 bases remaining between them. The CDR3 here is CASSYAYWDLASSGANVLTF. CDR3 nucleotides: TGTGCCAGCAGTTACGCATACTGGGACCTTGCTTCCTCTGGGGCCAACGTCCTGACTTTC.

This chain joins TRBV5-8 and TRBJ2-2; 8 nucleotides match TRBD1. Losses at the gene ends were 4 bases for V and 4 bases for J; bases not matched to a gene: 12. CDR3 size: 17 residues. Germline V gene sequence: CDR1 SGHTS, CDR2 YDEGEE. This CDR3 reads CASSPSRGRRSTGELFF. The CDR3 region has the DNA TGTGCCAGCAGCCCTAGCAGGGGGCGAAGGAGCACCGGGGAGCTGTTTTTT. Variable domain in full (rest from reference TRBV5-8 and TRBJ2-2): EAGVTQSPTHLIKTRGQQATLRCSPISGHTSVYWYQQALGLGLQFLLWYDEGEERNRGNFPPRFSGRQFPNYSSELNVNALELEDSALYLCASSPSRGRRSTGELFFGEGSRLTVL.

This chain links TRBV28 with TRBJ1-2; possible D gene TRBD1, 6 bases. Deletions cut 5 bases from V and 3 bases from J, with 13 bases between. The germline V gene encodes CDR1 MDHEN and CDR2 SYDVKM. The CDR3 covers 14 residues. The CDR3 nucleotides are TGTGCCAGCAGTACCCTCCAGGGGTACTATGGCTACACCTTC. Its protein product is CASSTLQGYYGYTF.

The CDR3 spells CASSPPRSVGTGLEQYF. The CDR3, as DNA: TGTGCCAGCAGCCCGCCTCGTTCAGTAGGGACAGGGTTGGAGCAGTACTTC. V and J are TRBV7-2 and TRBJ2-7; 9 nucleotides line up with TRBD1. Unmatched junction bases numbered 18, after V lost 5 bases and J lost 7 bases. The germline V gene encodes CDR1 SGHTA and CDR2 FQGNSA. The CDR3 contains 17 residues.

About this clone itself: Other DNA sequences from this sample encode an identical CDR3 as well. The rearrangement links TRBV5-6 to TRBJ2-6, with 8 nucleotides matching TRBD1. CDR3 length: 17 amino acids. CDR1 is SGHDT and CDR2 is YYEEEE in the germline V gene. The ends lost 2 bases at V and 0 bases at J; junction bases unmatched: 4. CDR3 amino acids: CASSLQGGSSGANVLTF. The CDR3 DNA follows: TGTGCCAGCAGCTTACAGGGGGGCAGCTCTGGGGCCAACGTCCTGACTTTC. Combining the CDR3 with reference TRBV5-6 and TRBJ2-6 gives the whole variable domain DAGVTQSPTHLIKTRGQQVTLRCSPKSGHDTVSWYQQALGQGPQFIFQYYEEEERQRGNFPDRFSGHQFPNYSSELNVNALLLGDSALYLCASSLQGGSSGANVLTFGAGSRLTVL.

The V gene is TRBV6-1, the J gene TRBJ2-7, with 9 bases matching TRBD1. CDR3 length equals 16 residues. Germline values: CDR1 MNHNS, CDR2 SASEGT. V was pared by 2 bases and J by 3 bases, with 8 bases of the junction left unmatched. This chain's CDR3 is CASSETLGTGFYEQYF. The CDR3 DNA reads TGTGCCAGCAGTGAAACGCTTGGGACAGGGTTCTACGAGCAGTACTTC.

This rearrangement joins TRBV5-1 to TRBJ1-1, with D maybe TRBD1 (5 bases). Germline CDR1 reads SGHRS; CDR2 reads YFSETQ. The CDR3 has 15 amino acids. The ends were cut back, 4 bases at V and 1 base at J, with 14 bases in the middle. This CDR3 is CASSLPGLQNTEAFF. In nucleotides, the CDR3 is TGCGCCAGCAGCCTACCGGGACTCCAGAACACTGAAGCTTTCTTT.

V gene TRBV5-6 combines with J gene TRBJ2-7; no firm D call. V was pared by 0 bases and J by 4 bases, with 8 bases between. Germline V lookup: CDR1 SGHDT, CDR2 YYEEEE. The CDR3 sequence is 13 residues long. CDR3 region: CASSLGSLYEQYF. The CDR3 DNA sequence: TGTGCCAGCAGCTTGGGCAGCTTGTACGAGCAGTACTTC.

The chain couples TRBV29-1 to TRBJ2-3, with 16 positions matching TRBD2. There are 18 residues in the CDR3. The V gene's germline CDR1 is SQVTM and CDR2 ANQGSEA. Trimming at V came to 4 bases and at J to 4 bases, leaving 11 bases not matched to a gene. CDR3 residues: CSVGAPGLAGGPADTQYF. DNA of the CDR3: TGCAGCGTTGGAGCCCCGGGACTAGCGGGAGGGCCCGCAGATACGCAGTATTTT.

The chain has TRBV5-1 and TRBJ1-5, with 8 bases identical to TRBD1. The CDR3 is 15 amino acids. Germline CDR1 is SGHRS and CDR2 is YFSETQ. J was trimmed by 2 bases and V by 4 bases; bases with no gene match: 5. CDR3 amino acids: CASSPTGGGNQPQHF. DNA for the CDR3: TGCGCCAGCAGCCCTACAGGGGGTGGCAATCAGCCCCAGCATTTT.

The V call is TRBV6-6, the J call TRBJ2-2, with 9 positions matching TRBD2. Trimming removed 7 bases from V and 1 base from J; junction bases left unmatched: 4. The germline CDR1 and CDR2 sequences are MNHNY and SVGAGI (reference sequence). The CDR3 length is 15 residues. The CDR3 region is CASTRLAENTGELFF. CDR3 DNA sequence: TGTGCCAGCACCCGACTAGCGGAGAACACCGGGGAGCTGTTTTTT.

The chain couples TRBV4-3 to TRBJ2-1; TRBD2 is a possible D gene (5 bases). Trimming left V 1 base short and J 4 bases short, with 14 bases between. Germline lookup yields CDR1 LGHNA and CDR2 YSLEER. This CDR3 is built from 16 residues. The CDR3 DNA is TGCGCCAGCAGCCAAGGAGGTGCGGGCAAATACAATGAGCAGTTCTTC. This gives the protein CASSQGGAGKYNEQFF.

The count of this clone is one. This rearrangement joins TRBV27 to TRBJ2-7, with 10 bases matching TRBD2. Germline values: CDR1 MNHEY, CDR2 SMNVEV (reference sequence). The CDR3 contains 13 residues. With V trimmed by 6 bases and J by 5 bases, 4 bases remained unmatched. The CDR3 region has the DNA TGTGCCAGCAGGGCTAGCGGGAGTAACGAGCAGTACTTC. Protein: CASRASGSNEQYF.